Here is one T cell receptor beta chain with its context. The record originates from a study of cytomegalovirus exposure and HLA in healthy donors. Primers: 60 Vbeta forward and 13 Jbeta reverse. Assay used: immunoSEQ multiplex PCR; TCRdb lists only in-frame clones, some missing. The sample totals roughly 140,000 clones. This clonotype was sampled from a male donor in good health and CMV-seronegative. Material: PBMCs.

CDR3 region: CASSYSLAGGHYEQYF. The CDR3 DNA reads as TGTGCCAGCAGTTACTCCTTAGCGGGGGGACACTACGAGCAGTACTTC. The J gene is TRBJ2-5, the V gene TRBV6-5; 10 bases map to TRBD2. The end of the DNA is better explained by TRBJ2-7, so the J call may be wrong. The CDR3 is 16 amino acids. Germline CDR1 and CDR2: MNHEY and SVGAGI.